Included here is one TCR beta chain sequence, with context. Germline loops: CDR1 LNHNV, CDR2 YYDKDF (reference sequence). Trimming took 3 bases from V and 9 from J, leaving 20 bases between them. The CDR3 length is 15 residues. This entry is derived from a study of OX40 agonist ivuxolimab in advanced cancers. Study-wide context: It was permissible to have had prior anti-PD-1, anti-PD-L1 or anti-CTLA-4 therapy, and approximately 40% had some.

Libraries were prepared by immunoSEQ multiplex PCR; TCRdb keeps only in-frame clonotypes and omits some of them. In the table there are more than 95,000 clones, around 94% of which are singletons. The gene calls are TRBV15 and TRBJ2-5; D unclear. The specimen was CD4+ or CD8+ T cells sorted from blood, collected in a trial of the OX40 agonist ivuxolimab. The receptor's source is an adult with an advanced solid tumor such as melanoma, head and neck, liver or kidney cancer. CDR3 in DNA: TGTGCCACCAGCAGGAGCGTTGGGTCCGTATCGGCCCAGTACTTC. Amino acids: CATSRSVGSVSAQYF.